One and the same sample provided the 11 T cell receptor beta chains below, sequenced in a study of shared clonotypes between healthy human individuals (dated by TCRdb to the early 2020s). The protocol used for the library was the immunoSEQ multiplex PCR assay. This immuneACCESS table, as held by TCRdb, lists in-frame sequences with V and J called but not all clones. Of the missing ones, under half trace to an unresolved V gene in checked studies; the others have no known cause. The sample table lists around 500,000 clones, about 72% of them with a count of one. Together, the top ten hold approximately 12% of the sample. Sequencing used PBMCs. All receptors come from a woman in her thirties or forties in good health. Some clones in this sample may be carry-over from other donors' samples.

The rearrangement uses TRBV25-1 and TRBJ2-5, with 8 bases lining up with TRBD1. This CDR3 has 15 amino acids. Germline trimming cut 0 bases from V and 11 bases from J; bases unmatched to any gene: 11. Germline V gene data show CDR1 as MGHDK and CDR2 as SYGVNS. The CDR3 reads CASSEYPQGADEQYF. The CDR3 DNA sequence: TGTGCCAGCAGTGAATATCCCCAGGGGGCGGATGAGCAGTACTTC.

This chain connects TRBV9 to TRBJ2-7, with 7 nucleotides matching TRBD1. This CDR3 contains 17 residues. The trim removed 3 bases at V and 5 bases at J, leaving 17 bases unmatched. Germline V gene lookup returns CDR1 SGDLS and CDR2 YYNGEE. CDR3 in DNA: TGTGCCAGCAGCGCACATACCTTGACAGGGCGTGTGGACGAGCAGTACTTC. Amino acid sequence: CASSAHTLTGRVDEQYF. The variable domain in full, with the rest retrieved from reference TRBV9 and TRBJ2-7, is DSGVTQTPKHLITATGQRVTLRCSPRSGDLSVYWYQQSLDQGLQFLIQYYNGEERAKGNILERFSAQQFPDLHSELNLSSLELGDSALYFCASSAHTLTGRVDEQYFGPGTRLTVT.

In its sample, this clone was seen once. The chain carries TRBV19 and TRBJ1-5, with 10 bases fitting TRBD1. This CDR3 spans 17 amino acids. J lost 3 bases, V lost 1 base, and 6 bases had no gene match. Germline loops: CDR1 LNHDA, CDR2 SQIVND (reference sequence). CDR3: CASSIVGGQGINQPQHF. CDR3 sequence (DNA): TGTGCCAGTAGTATAGTGGGGGGACAGGGGATCAATCAGCCCCAGCATTTT.

V and J are TRBV7-2 and TRBJ2-1, with 7 nucleotides matching TRBD2. With 0 bases clipped from V and 0 bases from J, the junction kept 2 bases outside the gene matches. Germline V gene data show CDR1 as SGHTA and CDR2 as FQGNSA. The CDR3 is 16 residues long. In DNA form, the CDR3 reads TGTGCCAGCAGCTTAGCCCGCGGGAGCTCCTACAATGAGCAGTTCTTC. Translated, it gives CASSLARGSSYNEQFF.

The table lists this clone with many counts. This chain connects TRBV6-1 to TRBJ2-1, with a possible D match to TRBD1 (6 bases). Trimming took 5 bases from V and 5 from J, leaving 13 bases between them. CDR1 is MNHNS, CDR2 SASEGT, per germline. The CDR3 has 14 amino acids. CDR3 residues: CASSPRDTNNEQFF. In DNA form, the CDR3 reads TGTGCCAGCAGTCCCAGGGACACCAACAATGAGCAGTTCTTC.

The chain is built from TRBV2 and TRBJ2-2; D possibly matches TRBD1 or TRBD2 (5 bases each). Germline loops: CDR1 SNHLY, CDR2 FYNNEI. This CDR3 contains 14 residues. Between the trimmed V and J ends, which lost 6 bases and 6 bases, there was a span of 14 bases. The CDR3 loop is CASSEGPEPGELFF. The CDR3, as DNA: TGTGCCAGCAGCGAGGGGCCAGAACCCGGGGAGCTGTTTTTT.

The chain combines TRBV5-4 with TRBJ2-7; weak D call: TRBD1 (8 bases). V dropped 7 bases and J dropped 3 bases, with 14 bases sitting between them. This CDR3 spans 13 amino acids. Germline V gene lookup returns CDR1 SGHNT and CDR2 YYREEE (reference sequence). The CDR3: CASHRGGVYEQYF. CDR3 DNA sequence: TGTGCCAGCCACAGGGGGGGGGTCTACGAGCAGTACTTC.

The rearrangement uses TRBV5-1 and TRBJ2-5; no reliable D call. CDR3 length equals 15 residues. V lost 0 bases and J lost 2, with 11 bases in between. CDR1 is SGHRS and CDR2 is YFSETQ in the germline V gene. The DNA of the CDR3 is TGCGCCAGCAGCTTGGTCCCAGGCCAGCAAGAGACCCAGTACTTC. Amino acid sequence: CASSLVPGQQETQYF.

The V call is TRBV25-1, the J call TRBJ2-7; TRBD1 aligns across 10 bases. Germline CDR1 and CDR2: MGHDK and SYGVNS. This CDR3 is built from 16 residues. After removal of 3 bases from V and 2 bases from J, the junction contained 7 bases not matched to a gene. Written as DNA, the CDR3 is TGTGCCAGCAGTGATCCCCGACAGGGGGCAGCCTACGAGCAGTACTTC. It encodes CASSDPRQGAAYEQYF.

The chain has TRBV5-4 and TRBJ2-5, with D possibly matching TRBD2 (6 bases). Per germline, CDR1 SGHNT and CDR2 YYREEE (reference sequence). This CDR3 spans 12 amino acids. Trimming left V 2 bases short and J 10 bases short, with 12 bases between. CDR3 sequence reads: CASSFDGLRQYF. As DNA, the CDR3 is TGTGCCAGCAGCTTTGACGGACTACGCCAGTACTTC. Complete variable domain (other parts from reference TRBV5-4 and TRBJ2-5): ETGVTQSPTHLIKTRGQQVTLRCSSQSGHNTVSWYQQALGQGPQFIFQYYREEENGRGNFPPRFSGLQFPNYSSELNVNALELDDSALYLCASSFDGLRQYFGPGTRLLVL.

The genes are TRBV11-3 and TRBJ2-2; TRBD2 aligns across 13 bases. V gave up 5 bases and J gave up 3 bases; unmatched junction bases: 12. The germline V gene has CDR1 SGHNT and CDR2 YENEEA. CDR3 length: 19 amino acids. The DNA of the CDR3 is TGTGCCAGCAGCGCATGGACTAGCGGGAGTAGTGAGTACACCGGGGAGCTGTTTTTT. This gives the protein CASSAWTSGSSEYTGELFF.